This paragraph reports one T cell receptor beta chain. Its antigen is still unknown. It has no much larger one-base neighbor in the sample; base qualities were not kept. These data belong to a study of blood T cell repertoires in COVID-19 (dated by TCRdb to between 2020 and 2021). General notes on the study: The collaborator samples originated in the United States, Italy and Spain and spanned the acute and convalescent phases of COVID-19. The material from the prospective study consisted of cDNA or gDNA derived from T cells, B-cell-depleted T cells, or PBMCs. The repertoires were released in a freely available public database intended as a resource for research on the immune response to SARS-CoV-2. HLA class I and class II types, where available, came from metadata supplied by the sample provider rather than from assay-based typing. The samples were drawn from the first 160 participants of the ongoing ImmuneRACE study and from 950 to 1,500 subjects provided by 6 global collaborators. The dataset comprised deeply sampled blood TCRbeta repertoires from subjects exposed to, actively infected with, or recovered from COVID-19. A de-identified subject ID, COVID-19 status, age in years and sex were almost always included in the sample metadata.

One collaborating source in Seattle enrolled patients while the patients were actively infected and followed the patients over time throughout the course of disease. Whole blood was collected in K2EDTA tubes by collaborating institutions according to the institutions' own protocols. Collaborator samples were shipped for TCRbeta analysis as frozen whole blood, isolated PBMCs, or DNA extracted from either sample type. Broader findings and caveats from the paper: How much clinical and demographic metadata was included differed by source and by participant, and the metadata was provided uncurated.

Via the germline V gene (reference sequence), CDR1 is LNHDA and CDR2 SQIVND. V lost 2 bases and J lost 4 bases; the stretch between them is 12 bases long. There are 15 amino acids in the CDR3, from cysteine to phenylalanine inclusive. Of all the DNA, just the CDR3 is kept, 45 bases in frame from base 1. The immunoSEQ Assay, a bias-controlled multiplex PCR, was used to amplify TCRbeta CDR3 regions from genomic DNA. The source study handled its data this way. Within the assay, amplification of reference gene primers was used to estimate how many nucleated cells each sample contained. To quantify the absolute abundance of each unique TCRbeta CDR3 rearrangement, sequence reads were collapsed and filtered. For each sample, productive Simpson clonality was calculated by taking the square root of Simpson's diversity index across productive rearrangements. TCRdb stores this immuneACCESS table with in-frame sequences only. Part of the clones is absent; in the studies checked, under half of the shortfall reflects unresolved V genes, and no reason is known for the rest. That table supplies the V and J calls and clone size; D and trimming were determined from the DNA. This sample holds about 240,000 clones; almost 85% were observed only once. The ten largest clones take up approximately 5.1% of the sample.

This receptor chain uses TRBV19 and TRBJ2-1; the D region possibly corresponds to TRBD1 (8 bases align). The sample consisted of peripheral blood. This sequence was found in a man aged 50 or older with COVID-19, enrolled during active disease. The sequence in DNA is TGTGCCAGTAGTATAACAGGGGGGGTTTACAATGAGCAGTTCTTC. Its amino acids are CASSITGGVYNEQFF.